Each of the 21 T cell receptor beta chains below was sequenced from the same sample in a study of CD8 T cells in Susac syndrome. cDNA came from roughly 0.53 to 1 ug RNA primed by random hexamers. One entry per CDR3 protein, called by TCRdb with MiXCR from the immunoSEQ multiplex PCR reads. The table lists roughly 200,000 distinct CDR3 sequences, roughly 96% of them singletons. Material for sequencing was CD8+ T cells from PBMCs. These receptors originate from a human donor with multiple sclerosis.

The rearrangement links TRBV27 to TRBJ2-5, with TRBD2 matching over 10 bases. Germline V lookup: CDR1 MNHEY, CDR2 SMNVEV (reference sequence). CDR3 size: 14 residues. V trimming: 5 bases; J trimming: 5 bases; junction bases outside the gene matches: 5. For the CDR3, the DNA is TGTGCCAGCAGTCCCCTAGCGGGAGTGGAGACCCAGTACTTC. It codes for CASSPLAGVETQYF.

The chain has TRBV5-1 and TRBJ2-1; TRBD1 might be the D (7 bases). The CDR3 runs to 15 residues. Germline V lookup: CDR1 SGHRS, CDR2 YFSETQ. The V and J ends lost 1 base and 10 bases respectively, with 18 bases between them. CDR3 coding DNA: TGCGCCAGCAGCTTGCGGGCAGGGGGGTCGTGGGAGCAGTTCTTC. Its translation: CASSLRAGGSWEQFF.

This sequence joins TRBV2 and TRBJ2-5, with D perhaps TRBD1 (5 bases). V lost 3 bases, J lost 8 bases, and 16 bases lay in between. In germline, CDR1 is SNHLY, CDR2 FYNNEI. The CDR3 loop spans 14 amino acids. The CDR3 region is CASSDAVGAGTQYF. The CDR3 DNA follows: TGTGCCAGCAGTGATGCGGTTGGGGCCGGTACCCAGTACTTC.

The count of this clonotype is one. The chain has TRBV28 and TRBJ1-1; no clear D. This CDR3 has 14 residues. Trimming cost V 3 bases and J 0 bases, with 8 bases left between them. Germline CDR1 and CDR2: MDHEN and SYDVKM. CDR3 nucleotides: TGTGCCAGCAGTTTTCTGGGGATGAACACTGAAGCTTTCTTT. Translated: CASSFLGMNTEAFF.

The V gene is TRBV29-1, the J gene TRBJ2-7; 10 nucleotides agree with TRBD1. V trimming: 5 bases; J trimming: 5 bases; junction bases outside the gene matches: 6. Germline CDR1 SQVTM, CDR2 ANQGSEA. This CDR3 spans 13 amino acids. CDR3 region: CSVPRDRGHEQYF. DNA for the CDR3: TGCAGCGTTCCCCGGGACAGGGGCCACGAGCAGTACTTC.

This chain links TRBV9 with TRBJ2-7, with D maybe TRBD2 (5 bases). V dropped 2 bases and J dropped 0 bases, with 12 bases sitting between them. Germline V gene sequence: CDR1 SGDLS, CDR2 YYNGEE. The CDR3 contains 15 residues. This CDR3 reads CASSVDGTSSYEQYF. CDR3 nucleotide sequence: TGTGCCAGCAGCGTTGACGGAACTAGCTCCTACGAGCAGTACTTC.

The chain combines TRBV5-1 with TRBJ2-7; TRBD1 is a possible D gene (5 bases). The germline V gene encodes CDR1 SGHRS and CDR2 YFSETQ. The CDR3 is made up of 13 amino acids. V lost 4 bases to trimming and J lost 2 bases, with 10 bases between them. This chain's CDR3 is CASSAGSTYEQYF. For the CDR3, the DNA is TGCGCCAGCAGCGCAGGGTCTACCTACGAGCAGTACTTC.

Of note for this clonotype: An end of the junction does not agree with germline; a read error may underlie this. V gene TRBV28 combines with J gene TRBJ2-6; 8 bases map to TRBD1. Germline CDR1 MDHEN, CDR2 SYDVKM. This CDR3 has 19 amino acids. CDR3 bases: TGTGCCAGCAGTTTACCATCCGGGACAGGCACCTCTAGGGCCAACGTCCTGACTTTC. It encodes CASSLPSGTGTSRANVLTF.

This chain joins TRBV29-1 and TRBJ1-2, with D maybe TRBD1 (6 bases). Germline loops: CDR1 SQVTM, CDR2 ANQGSEA. The CDR3 runs 14 residues. Trimming took 4 bases from V and 3 from J, leaving 15 bases between them. The CDR3 sequence: CSVGPNREDYGYTF. The CDR3 bases are TGCAGCGTTGGCCCCAACAGGGAGGACTATGGCTACACCTTC.

J is TRBJ2-2 and V is TRBV5-4; D remains ambiguous. The CDR3 loop spans 14 amino acids. V gave up 0 bases and J gave up 3 bases, with 6 bases separating them. Germline CDR1 SGHNT, CDR2 YYREEE (reference sequence). In DNA form, the CDR3 reads TGTGCCAGCAGCTTGGGGCCTTACACCGGGGAGCTGTTTTTT. Protein: CASSLGPYTGELFF. The whole variable domain, filled in from reference TRBV5-4 and TRBJ2-2, reads ETGVTQSPTHLIKTRGQQVTLRCSSQSGHNTVSWYQQALGQGPQFIFQYYREEENGRGNFPPRFSGLQFPNYSSELNVNALELDDSALYLCASSLGPYTGELFFGEGSRLTVL.

The V and J genes are TRBV28 and TRBJ2-7; 7 bases agree with TRBD2. V was pared by 7 bases and J by 5 bases, with 11 bases of the junction left unmatched. CDR3 length: 14 amino acids. The germline V gene encodes CDR1 MDHEN and CDR2 SYDVKM. The CDR3, as DNA: TGTGCCAGCACCAGGCGGGAGCTTGCCCACGAGCAGTACTTC. Protein: CASTRRELAHEQYF.

The chain carries TRBV29-1 and TRBJ1-2; D is uncertain. The germline CDR1 and CDR2 sequences are SQVTM and ANQGSEA. The CDR3 spans 14 residues. V was pared by 0 bases and J by 2 bases, with 10 bases between. The CDR3 nucleotides read TGCAGCGTTGAAGACGCCCCGGTAAACTATGGCTACACCTTC. It codes for CSVEDAPVNYGYTF.

The chain couples TRBV27 to TRBJ2-7; D is unclear. V lost 0 bases to trimming and J lost 6 bases, with 9 bases between them. Germline CDR1 and CDR2: MNHEY and SMNVEV (reference sequence). This CDR3 comprises 13 residues. CDR3: CASSLSSGLEQYF. As DNA, the CDR3 is TGTGCCAGCAGTTTATCGTCTGGGCTCGAGCAGTACTTC.

This sequence joins TRBV5-1 and TRBJ2-3, with D perhaps TRBD1 (5 bases). Per germline, CDR1 SGHRS and CDR2 YFSETQ. Deletions cut 4 bases from V and 6 bases from J, with 15 bases between. The CDR3 loop spans 14 amino acids. The CDR3 nucleotides read TGCGCCAGCAGCCGTCCGGCGGACACCGATACGCAGTATTTT. This gives the protein CASSRPADTDTQYF.

The chain uses TRBV20-1 and TRBJ2-1; TRBD2 matches at 9 bases. The CDR3 extends over 17 amino acids. Germline CDR1 and CDR2: DFQATT and SNEGSKA (reference sequence). Losses at the gene ends were 6 bases for V and 4 bases for J; bases not matched to a gene: 16. The CDR3 DNA reads TGCAGTGCGCCGGTAGCACCGACTAGCGGATATTACAATGAGCAGTTCTTC. Protein: CSAPVAPTSGYYNEQFF.

The CDR3 bases are TGCAGCGTTCTCAAACAGGGGTCCGAGCAGTACTTC. Protein product: CSVLKQGSEQYF. This chain links TRBV29-1 with TRBJ2-7; 7 bases line up with TRBD1. Germline CDR1 and CDR2: SQVTM and ANQGSEA. The ends lost 5 bases at V and 6 bases at J; junction bases unmatched: 7. The CDR3 runs 12 residues.

The chain combines TRBV3-1 with TRBJ2-7; D gene ambiguous. CDR3 length: 13 amino acids. The germline V gene has CDR1 LGHDT and CDR2 YNNKEL (reference sequence). The V end was cut by 3 bases, the J end by 4 bases, with 10 bases between. The CDR3 coding sequence is TGTGCCAGCAGCCACGGTGCAGCATACGAGCAGTACTTC. Translation gives CASSHGAAYEQYF.

The CDR3 reads CASNLPRGGELFF. DNA of the CDR3: TGTGCCAGCAACCTTCCCAGAGGCGGGGAGCTGTTTTTT. The J gene is TRBJ2-2, the V gene TRBV6-2 or TRBV6-3; D not certain. The V end lost 7 bases, the J end lost 7 bases, and 13 bases lay between the germline ends. This CDR3 region has 13 residues. From germline, CDR1 is MNHEY and CDR2 SVGEGT.

This clonotype was recorded a few times. The rearrangement uses TRBV19 and TRBJ2-1; D gene unclear. The CDR3 totals 14 residues. Germline V lookup: CDR1 LNHDA, CDR2 SQIVND (reference sequence). The V end was cut by 3 bases, the J end by 1 base, with 7 bases between. The CDR3 spells CASSIGESYNEQFF. The CDR3 DNA reads TGTGCCAGTAGTATCGGTGAATCCTACAATGAGCAGTTCTTC. Full variable domain (outside the CDR3, taken from reference TRBV19 and TRBJ2-1): DGGITQSPKYLFRKEGQNVTLSCEQNLNHDAMYWYRQDPGQGLRLIYYSQIVNDFQKGDIAEGYSVSREKKESFPLTVTSAQKNPTAFYLCASSIGESYNEQFFGPGTRLTVL.

The chain carries TRBV27 and TRBJ1-5; D is uncertain. Trimming left V 3 bases short and J 11 bases short, with 17 bases between. Germline V gives CDR1 MNHEY, CDR2 SMNVEV (reference sequence). The CDR3 covers 14 residues. CDR3 nucleotide sequence: TGTGCCAGCAGTTTGAGTCCAACGACCCAGGCCCAGCATTTT. This sequence encodes CASSLSPTTQAQHF.

This sequence joins TRBV20-1 and TRBJ2-1, with D uncertain. The CDR3 sequence is 11 residues long. Germline V gene data show CDR1 as DFQATT and CDR2 as SNEGSKA (reference sequence). V lost 2 bases to trimming and J lost 7 bases, with 6 bases between them. CDR3 in amino acids: CSARPGNEQFF. The CDR3 DNA follows: TGCAGTGCTAGACCCGGGAATGAGCAGTTCTTC.